Listed below are T cell receptor beta chains from one sample, sequenced in a study of CD8 T cells in Susac syndrome. TCRdb re-called the immunoSEQ multiplex PCR reads with MiXCR, one entry per CDR3 protein. The data show roughly 190,000 distinct CDR3 sequences, approximately 94% seen once. Sequenced: CD4+ T cells from PBMCs. The receptors derive from a human donor in good health. CDR3s include the opening cysteine and the closing phenylalanine or tryptophan. The D gene is left open where the match is weak. Size tells how often a clone was seen (once, few, many) or the class of an expanded clone, and some rows leave it out.

>TRBV5-6|few|TRBD1|TRBJ2-5
CASSLGTGSWETQYF
TGTGCCAGCAGCTTGGGGACAGGGTCGTGGGAGACCCAGTACTTC
>TRBV23-1|-|-|TRBJ1-2
CASSQAGGSMSNYGYTF
TGCGCCAGCAGTCAAGCCGGAGGGTCCATGTCTAACTATGGCTACACCTTC
>TRBV20-1|-|-|TRBJ2-2
CSARAGSTWAGELFF
TGCAGTGCCCGCGCGGGCAGCACTTGGGCCGGGGAGCTGTTTTTT
>TRBV20-1|-|-|TRBJ2-1
CKISRDHYNEQFF
TGCAAGATTAGCCGGGACCACTACAATGAGCAGTTCTTC
>TRBV5-1|once|-|TRBJ1-2
CASSPGDGGNYGYTF
TGCGCCAGCAGCCCGGGAGATGGAGGTAACTATGGCTACACCTTC
>TRBV9|-|-|TRBJ2-7
CASSVGSGITYEQYF
TGTGCCAGCAGCGTAGGATCAGGGATTACCTACGAGCAGTACTTC
>TRBV3-1|-|-|TRBJ2-2
CASSPRGRVGELFF
TGTGCCAGCAGCCCCCGGGGTCGCGTCGGGGAGCTGTTTTTT
>TRBV20-1|-|TRBD1|TRBJ2-7
CSAKRGTGIAEQYF
TGCAGTGCCAAGAGGGGGACAGGGATTGCCGAGCAGTACTTC
>TRBV19|-|-|TRBJ1-2
CASSGGAYGYTF
TGTGCCAGTAGTGGAGGGGCCTATGGCTACACCTTC
>TRBV3-1|-|-|TRBJ2-3
CASSNQKYTQYF
TGTGCCAGCAGCAACCAAAAATATACGCAGTATTTT
>TRBV6-6|-|-|TRBJ1-2
CASGRGGMNYGYTF
TGTGCCAGCGGAAGGGGCGGTATGAACTATGGCTACACCTTC
>TRBV27|few|-|TRBJ1-4
CASSLVGGKLFF
TGTGCCAGCAGTTTAGTGGGGGGAAAACTGTTTTTT
>TRBV7-8|-|-|TRBJ1-4
CASSLLRTTNEKLFF
TGTGCCAGCAGCTTACTTCGGACAACTAATGAAAAACTGTTTTTT
>TRBV9|-|-|TRBJ2-3
CASSVGGRVGDTQYF
TGTGCCAGCAGCGTAGGCGGACGCGTGGGAGATACGCAGTATTTT
>TRBV29-1|-|-|TRBJ1-1
CSVDTGAFF
TGCAGCGTTGATACAGGCGCTTTCTTT
>TRBV3-1|-|-|TRBJ1-1
CASSRRLGTEAFF
TGTGCCAGCAGCAGGCGCCTAGGCACTGAAGCTTTCTTT
>TRBV9|-|TRBD1|TRBJ1-6
CASSKLPSGTGSESPLHF
TGTGCCAGCAGCAAACTACCGTCCGGGACAGGGAGCGAGTCACCCCTCCACTTT
>TRBV7-2|-|-|TRBJ2-1
CASSTTYEAGNEQFF
TGTGCCAGCAGCACTACGTATGAGGCTGGCAATGAGCAGTTCTTC
>TRBV7-2|-|-|TRBJ1-5
CASSQTQVQPQHF
TGTGCCAGCAGCCAGACCCAGGTACAGCCCCAGCATTTT
>TRBV11-2|-|TRBD1|TRBJ1-1
CASSLVGQANTEAFF
TGTGCCAGCAGCTTAGTCGGACAGGCCAACACTGAAGCTTTCTTT
>TRBV20-1|-|TRBD1|TRBJ2-3
CSASREDRGDTDTQYF
TGCAGTGCTAGTAGGGAGGACAGGGGAGACACAGATACGCAGTATTTT
>TRBV2|-|-|TRBJ1-6
CASNFRVSPLHF
TGTGCCAGCAATTTCAGGGTATCACCCCTCCACTTT
>TRBV28|-|TRBD1|TRBJ2-1
CASHRGGTGGYNEQFF
TGTGCCAGTCACAGGGGGGGGACAGGGGGCTACAATGAGCAGTTCTTC
>TRBV7-3|-|TRBD1|TRBJ2-1
CASSFRGPGSEQFF
TGTGCCAGCAGCTTCAGGGGGCCAGGGTCAGAGCAGTTCTTC
>TRBV12-3/TRBV12-4|-|-|TRBJ2-3
CASSLSGTADTQYF
TGTGCCAGCAGTTTAAGCGGCACTGCAGATACGCAGTATTTT